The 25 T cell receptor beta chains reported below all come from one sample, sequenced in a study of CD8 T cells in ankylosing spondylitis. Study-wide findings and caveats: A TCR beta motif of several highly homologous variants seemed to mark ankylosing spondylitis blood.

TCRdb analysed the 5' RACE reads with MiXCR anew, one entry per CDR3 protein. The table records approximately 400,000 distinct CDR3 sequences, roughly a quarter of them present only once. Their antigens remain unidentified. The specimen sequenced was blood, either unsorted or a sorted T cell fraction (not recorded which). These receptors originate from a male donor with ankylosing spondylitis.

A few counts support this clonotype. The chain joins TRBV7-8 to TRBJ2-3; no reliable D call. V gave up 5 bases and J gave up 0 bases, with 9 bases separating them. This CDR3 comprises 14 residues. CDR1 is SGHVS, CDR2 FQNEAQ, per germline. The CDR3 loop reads CASSPHGSTDTQYF. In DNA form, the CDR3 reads TGTGCCAGCAGCCCCCACGGCAGCACAGATACGCAGTATTTT.

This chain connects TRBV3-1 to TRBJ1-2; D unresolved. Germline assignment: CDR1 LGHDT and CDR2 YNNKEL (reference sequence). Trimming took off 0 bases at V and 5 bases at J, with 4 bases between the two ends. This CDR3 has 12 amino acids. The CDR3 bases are TGTGCCAGCAGCCAAGAGGCGTATGGCTACACCTTC. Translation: CASSQEAYGYTF. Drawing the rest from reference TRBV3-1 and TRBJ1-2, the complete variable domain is DTAVSQTPKYLVTQMGNDKSIKCEQNLGHDTMYWYKQDSKKFLKIMFSYNNKELIINETVPNRFSPKSPDKAHLNLHINSLELGDSAVYFCASSQEAYGYTFGSGTRLTVV.

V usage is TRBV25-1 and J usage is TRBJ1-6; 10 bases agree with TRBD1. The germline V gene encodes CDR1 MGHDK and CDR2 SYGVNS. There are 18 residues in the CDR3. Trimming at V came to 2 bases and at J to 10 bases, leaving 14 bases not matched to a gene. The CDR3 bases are TGTGCCAGCAGTGAACCTCACCGTAGGACAGGGGGACTCTCACCCCTCCACTTT. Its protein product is CASSEPHRRTGGLSPLHF.

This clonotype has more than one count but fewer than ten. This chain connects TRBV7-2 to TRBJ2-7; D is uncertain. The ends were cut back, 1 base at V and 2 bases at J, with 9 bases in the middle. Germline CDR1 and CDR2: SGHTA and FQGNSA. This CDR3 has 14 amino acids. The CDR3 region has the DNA TGTGCCAGCAGCTTAGAAGGCGGTACCTACGAGCAGTACTTC. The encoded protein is CASSLEGGTYEQYF. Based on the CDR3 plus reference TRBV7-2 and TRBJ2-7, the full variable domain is GAGVSQSPSNKVTEKGKDVELRCDPISGHTALYWYRQSLGQGLEFLIYFQGNSAPDKSGLPSDRFSAERTGGSVSTLTIQRTQQEDSAVYLCASSLEGGTYEQYFGPGTRLTVT.

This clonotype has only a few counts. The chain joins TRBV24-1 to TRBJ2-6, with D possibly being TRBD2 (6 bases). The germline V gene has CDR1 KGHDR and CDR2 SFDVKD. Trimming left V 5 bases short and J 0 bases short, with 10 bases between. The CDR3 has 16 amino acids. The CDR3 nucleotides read TGTGCCACCAGTGGGGACGGGAGCTCTGGGGCCAACGTCCTGACTTTC. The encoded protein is CATSGDGSSGANVLTF.

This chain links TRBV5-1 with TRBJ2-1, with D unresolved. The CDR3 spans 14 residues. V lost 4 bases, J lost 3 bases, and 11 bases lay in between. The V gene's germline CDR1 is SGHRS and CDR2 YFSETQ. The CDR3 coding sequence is TGCGCCAGCAGCAAACATGAGCGCTACAATGAGCAGTTCTTC. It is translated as CASSKHERYNEQFF.

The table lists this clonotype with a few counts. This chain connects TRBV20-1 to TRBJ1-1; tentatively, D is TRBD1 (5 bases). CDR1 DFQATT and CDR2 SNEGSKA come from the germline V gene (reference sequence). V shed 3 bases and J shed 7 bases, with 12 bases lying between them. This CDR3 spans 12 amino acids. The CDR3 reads CSASRVRDEAFF. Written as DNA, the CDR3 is TGCAGTGCTAGCAGGGTAAGGGATGAAGCTTTCTTT.

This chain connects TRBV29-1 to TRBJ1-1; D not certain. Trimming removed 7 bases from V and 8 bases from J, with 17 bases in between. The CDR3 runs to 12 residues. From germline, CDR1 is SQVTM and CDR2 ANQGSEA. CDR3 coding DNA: TGCAGCGAAAATTTGGACGAGAGAGAAGCTTTCTTT. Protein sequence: CSENLDEREAFF.

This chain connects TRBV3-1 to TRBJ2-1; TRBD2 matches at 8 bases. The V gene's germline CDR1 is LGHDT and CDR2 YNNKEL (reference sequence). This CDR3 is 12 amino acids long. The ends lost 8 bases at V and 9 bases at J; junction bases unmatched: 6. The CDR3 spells CASALAESEQFF. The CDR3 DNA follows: TGTGCCAGCGCACTAGCGGAGAGTGAGCAGTTCTTC.

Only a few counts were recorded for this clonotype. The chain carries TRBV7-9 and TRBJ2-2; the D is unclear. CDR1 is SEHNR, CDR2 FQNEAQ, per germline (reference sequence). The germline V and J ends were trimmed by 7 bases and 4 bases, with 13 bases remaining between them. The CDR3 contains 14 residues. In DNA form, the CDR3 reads TGTGCCAGCACCCAAGACTCGTCCACCGGGGAGCTGTTTTTT. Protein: CASTQDSSTGELFF.

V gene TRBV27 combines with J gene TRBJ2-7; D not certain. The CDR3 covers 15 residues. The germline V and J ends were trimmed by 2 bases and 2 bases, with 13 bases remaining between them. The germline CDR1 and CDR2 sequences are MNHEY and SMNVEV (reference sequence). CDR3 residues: CASSLGTAAPYEQYF. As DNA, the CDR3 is TGTGCCAGCAGTTTAGGAACCGCTGCACCCTACGAGCAGTACTTC.

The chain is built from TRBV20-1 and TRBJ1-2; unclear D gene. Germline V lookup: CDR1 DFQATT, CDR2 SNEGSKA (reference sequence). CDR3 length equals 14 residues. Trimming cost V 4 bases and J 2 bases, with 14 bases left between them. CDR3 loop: CSAKVGPRNYGYTF. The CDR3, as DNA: TGCAGTGCTAAGGTCGGGCCGCGAAACTATGGCTACACCTTC.

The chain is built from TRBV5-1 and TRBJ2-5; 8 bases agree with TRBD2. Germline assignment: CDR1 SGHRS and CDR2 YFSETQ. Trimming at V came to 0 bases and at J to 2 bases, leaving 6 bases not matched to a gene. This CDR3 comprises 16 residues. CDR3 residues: CASSLDGRAGQETQYF. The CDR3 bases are TGCGCCAGCAGCTTGGACGGGAGGGCGGGACAAGAGACCCAGTACTTC.

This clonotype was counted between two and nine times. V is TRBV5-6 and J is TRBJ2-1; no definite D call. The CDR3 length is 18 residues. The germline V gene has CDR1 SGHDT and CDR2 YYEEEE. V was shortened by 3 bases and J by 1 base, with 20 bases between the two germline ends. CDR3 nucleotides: TGTGCCAGCAGCTCGGCTGACTGGCGCACAAGATCCTACAATGAGCAGTTCTTC. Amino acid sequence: CASSSADWRTRSYNEQFF.

Here the CDR3 reads CASSRRGSNQPQHF. CDR3 in DNA: TGTGCCAGTAGTAGGCGGGGTAGCAATCAGCCCCAGCATTTT. The rearrangement joins TRBV12-3 or TRBV12-4 to TRBJ1-5, with unresolved D. CDR3 length: 14 amino acids. With 9 bases removed from V and 0 bases from J, the gap between germline ends came to 12 bases.

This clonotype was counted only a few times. The CDR3 region is CASSPGPPNTGELFF. For the CDR3, the DNA is TGCGCCAGCAGCCCAGGACCACCGAACACCGGGGAGCTGTTTTTT. V and J are TRBV5-1 and TRBJ2-2; D remains unclear. Trimming cost V 4 bases and J 0 bases, with 10 bases left between them. The CDR3 loop spans 15 amino acids. Germline V gene sequence: CDR1 SGHRS, CDR2 YFSETQ.

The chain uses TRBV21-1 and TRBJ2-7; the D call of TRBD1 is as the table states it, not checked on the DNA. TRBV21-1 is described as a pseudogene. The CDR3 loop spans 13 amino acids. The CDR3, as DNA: TGTGCCAGCAGCAAAACACAGGGGGCTAAGCAGTACGTC. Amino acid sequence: CASSKTQGAKQYV.

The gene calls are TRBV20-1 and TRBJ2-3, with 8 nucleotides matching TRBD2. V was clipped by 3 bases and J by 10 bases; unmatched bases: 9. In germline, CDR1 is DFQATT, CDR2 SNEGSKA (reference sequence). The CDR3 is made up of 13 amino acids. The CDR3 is CSARTSEVGAQYF. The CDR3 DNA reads TGCAGTGCTAGGACTAGCGAAGTAGGTGCGCAGTATTTT.

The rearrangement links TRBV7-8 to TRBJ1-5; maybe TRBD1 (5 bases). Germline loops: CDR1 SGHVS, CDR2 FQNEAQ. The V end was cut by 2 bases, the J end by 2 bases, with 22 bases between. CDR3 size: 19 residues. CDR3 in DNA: TGTGCCAGCAGCTTACGTTCAATGGGGCCCTCTTCGGGCAATCAGCCCCAGCATTTT. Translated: CASSLRSMGPSSGNQPQHF.

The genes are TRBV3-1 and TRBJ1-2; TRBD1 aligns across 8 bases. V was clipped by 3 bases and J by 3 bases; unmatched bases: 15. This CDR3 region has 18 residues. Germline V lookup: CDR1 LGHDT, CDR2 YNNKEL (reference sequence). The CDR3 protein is CASSHSIAEYRGDYGYTF. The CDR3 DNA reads TGTGCCAGCAGCCACTCGATCGCAGAATACAGGGGGGACTATGGCTACACCTTC.

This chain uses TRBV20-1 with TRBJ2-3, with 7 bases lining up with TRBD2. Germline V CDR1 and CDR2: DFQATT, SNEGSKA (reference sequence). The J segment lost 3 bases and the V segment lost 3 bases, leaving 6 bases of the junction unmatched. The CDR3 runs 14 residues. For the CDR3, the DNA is TGCAGTGCTAGGCAACTAGCGAGAACAGATACGCAGTATTTT. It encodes CSARQLARTDTQYF.

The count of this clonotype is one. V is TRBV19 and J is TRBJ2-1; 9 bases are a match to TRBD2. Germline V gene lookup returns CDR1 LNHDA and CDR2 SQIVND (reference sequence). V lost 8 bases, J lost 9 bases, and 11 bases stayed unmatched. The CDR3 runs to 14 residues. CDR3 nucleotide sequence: TGTGCCAGTCAGCAGCGGGGGGTAAACGGTGAGCAGTTCTTC. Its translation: CASQQRGVNGEQFF.

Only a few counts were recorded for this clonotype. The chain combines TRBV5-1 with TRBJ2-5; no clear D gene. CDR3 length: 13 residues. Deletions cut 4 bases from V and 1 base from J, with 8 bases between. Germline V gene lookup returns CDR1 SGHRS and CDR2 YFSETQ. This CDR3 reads CASSPNFQETQYF. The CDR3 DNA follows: TGCGCCAGCAGCCCCAACTTCCAAGAGACCCAGTACTTC. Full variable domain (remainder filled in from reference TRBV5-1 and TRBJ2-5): KAGVTQTPRYLIKTRGQQVTLSCSPISGHRSVSWYQQTPGQGLQFLFEYFSETQRNKGNFPGRFSGRQFSNSRSEMNVSTLELGDSALYLCASSPNFQETQYFGPGTRLLVL.

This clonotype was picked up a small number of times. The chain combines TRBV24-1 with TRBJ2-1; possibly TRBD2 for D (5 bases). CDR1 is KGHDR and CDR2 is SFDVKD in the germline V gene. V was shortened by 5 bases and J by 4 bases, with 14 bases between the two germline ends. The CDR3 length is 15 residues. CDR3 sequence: CATSGEGDLYNEQFF. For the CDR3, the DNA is TGTGCCACCAGTGGAGAGGGTGATTTATACAATGAGCAGTTCTTC.

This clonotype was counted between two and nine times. The CDR3 DNA reads TGCAGTGCGACGGTCCGGGACAGTGTAACGAACACCGGGGAGCTGTTTTTT. Encoded protein: CSATVRDSVTNTGELFF. This rearrangement joins TRBV20-1 to TRBJ2-2; 7 bases fit TRBD1. Trimming removed 6 bases from V and 0 bases from J; junction bases left unmatched: 13. The germline V gene encodes CDR1 DFQATT and CDR2 SNEGSKA (reference sequence). The CDR3 has 17 residues.